These T cell receptor beta chains were read from a single sample in a study of OX40 agonist ivuxolimab in advanced cancers. Clones were sequenced by immunoSEQ multiplex PCR, and TCRdb holds only the in-frame ones, with some missing. Of about 30,000 clones in the sample, about 90% were seen once. The sequenced sample was CD4+ or CD8+ T cells sorted from blood, obtained in a trial of the OX40 agonist ivuxolimab. The receptors originated from an adult with an advanced solid tumor such as melanoma, head and neck, liver or kidney cancer. Both conserved end residues are part of each CDR3. Fields, in order: V gene, J gene, clone size, D gene, CDR3 DNA, CDR3 protein. The D gene is left open where the match is weak. Rows may omit the clone size; those that give it use once, few, many or a size class.

TRBV15	TRBJ2-7	.	.	TGTGCCACCAGCAGAGCTGGGTTTAACGAGCAGTACTTC	CATSRAGFNEQYF
TRBV6-5	TRBJ2-3	.	.	TGTGCCAGCAGTTACGACTACCTTTTGGATACGCAGTATTTT	CASSYDYLLDTQYF
TRBV6-5	TRBJ1-2	.	.	TGTGCCAGCAGTCCGCCATGGGGCTCTAACTATGGCTACACCTTC	CASSPPWGSNYGYTF
TRBV11-2	TRBJ1-1	.	.	TGTGCCAGCAGCTTAATGTTTGGGGGGGGAGCTTTCTTT	CASSLMFGGGAFF
TRBV28	TRBJ2-7	.	TRBD1	TGTGCCAGCAGTTTGGGTGGGACAGCTTACGAGCAGTACTTC	CASSLGGTAYEQYF
TRBV7-9	TRBJ2-7	.	.	TGTGCCAGCAGCTTAGGTACAGGCTCCTACGAGCAGTACTTC	CASSLGTGSYEQYF
TRBV5-4	TRBJ2-3	.	TRBD1	TGTGCCAGCAGCTTCTGGGACAGGCCCACAGATACGCAGTATTTT	CASSFWDRPTDTQYF
TRBV10-2	TRBJ1-2	.	TRBD1	TGCGCCAGCAGTGATCCCGACAGGGGGCTCTATGGCTACACCTTC	CASSDPDRGLYGYTF
TRBV21-1	TRBJ2-5	.	.	TGTGCCAGCAGCACTTGGACTAGCGGGGCAACCCAAGAGACCCAGTACTTC	CASSTWTSGATQETQYF
TRBV5-1	TRBJ2-5	.	.	TGCGCCAGCAGCTTGAATTACAAGAAAGAGACCCAGTACTTC	CASSLNYKKETQYF
TRBV9	TRBJ2-1	.	.	TGTGCCAGCAGCCCGGACATCATCAATGAGCAGTTCTTC	CASSPDIINEQFF
TRBV11-2	TRBJ2-2	.	.	TGTGCCAGCAGCTTAATTCACGGGGAGCTGTTTTTT	CASSLIHGELFF
TRBV7-9	TRBJ2-1	.	TRBD2	TGTGCCAGCAGCTCCGGGGGGGGGACCGACAATGAGCAGTTCTTC	CASSSGGGTDNEQFF
TRBV10-3	TRBJ2-2	once	.	TGTGCCATCAGTGAGCCCGGGGCAGGAAGGATCACCGGGGAGCTGTTTTTT	CAISEPGAGRITGELFF
TRBV11-2	TRBJ1-1	.	.	TGTGCCAGCAGCCCCGGCAGGAACACTGAAGCTTTCTTT	CASSPGRNTEAFF
TRBV11-2	TRBJ2-1	once	TRBD2	TGTGCCAGCAGCTTAGATCGCCCTAGCGGGGACGTACACAATGAGCAGTTCTTC	CASSLDRPSGDVHNEQFF
TRBV6-5	TRBJ2-7	.	.	TGTGCCAGCAGTCCCTCGGGTGGGGGCTACGAGCAGTACTTC	CASSPSGGGYEQYF
TRBV25-1	TRBJ1-3	once	.	TGTGCCAGCAGTGATTCCAGGGGTTTAAACACCATATATTTT	CASSDSRGLNTIYF
TRBV27	TRBJ1-5	.	.	TGTGCCAGCAGTTTACTGGCCGATCAGCCCCAGCATTTT	CASSLLADQPQHF
TRBV5-6	TRBJ1-5	.	.	TGTGCCAGCAGCTTGGGGGGGTCCCAGCCCCAGCATTTT	CASSLGGSQPQHF
TRBV7-9	TRBJ2-1	.	.	TGTGCCAGCAGCTTAGAAGGCGGGGCTTACAATGAGCAGTTCTTC	CASSLEGGAYNEQFF
TRBV27	TRBJ1-2	.	.	TGTGCCAGCACCCCCACGGGGAACCATGGCTATGGCTACACCTTC	CASTPTGNHGYGYTF
TRBV5-4	TRBJ2-5	.	.	TGTGCCAGCAGCTTCCTGGGTAGTCGCGACCAGTACTTC	CASSFLGSRDQYF
TRBV6-5	TRBJ2-1	.	.	TGTGCCAGCAGCAGTGATCTTATCTCCTACAATGGGCAGTTCTTC	CASSSDLISYNGQFF
TRBV2	TRBJ1-5	once	.	TGTGCCAGCAGTGACAGTACAGGGATGCAGCCCCAGCATTTT	CASSDSTGMQPQHF
TRBV18	TRBJ2-3	.	TRBD2	TGTGCCAGCTCACCAGCGGGGGGGGCCCGGGCAGATACGCAGTATTTT	CASSPAGGARADTQYF
TRBV30	TRBJ2-3	.	.	TGTGCCTGGAGTGGGAAGGGGAAAGGCACAGATACGCAGTATTTT	CAWSGKGKGTDTQYF
TRBV25-1	TRBJ2-3	.	.	TGTGCCAGCAGTGAGGGGGAAGCCTCCACAGATACGCAGTATTTT	CASSEGEASTDTQYF
TRBV4-1	TRBJ1-1	.	.	TGCGCCAGCAGCCACCCGGGACTCACCAACACTGAAGCTTTCTTT	CASSHPGLTNTEAFF
TRBV6-5	TRBJ2-1	.	.	TGTGCCAGCAGTTACTCGCCCAGCGTCAACTACAATGAGCAGTTCTTC	CASSYSPSVNYNEQFF
TRBV10-3	TRBJ1-5	few	TRBD1	TGTGCCATCAGTGAAGGGGACTTCGCGGACAGGGCCAATCAGCCCCAGCATTTT	CAISEGDFADRANQPQHF
TRBV4-1	TRBJ1-1	.	.	TGCGCCAGCAGCCAACCGGGAGGTTACACTGAAGCTTTCTTT	CASSQPGGYTEAFF
TRBV27	TRBJ1-2	.	.	TGTGCCAGCAGTACACACTCGAGGGATCCGGATGGCTACACCTTC	CASSTHSRDPDGYTF
TRBV5-6	TRBJ2-5	.	TRBD2	TGTGCCAGCAGCCAAAGCGGGGGGCCCAAAGAGACCCAGTACTTC	CASSQSGGPKETQYF
TRBV5-1	TRBJ2-7	.	TRBD2	TGCGCCAGCAGCCCCGGGGGGAACTACGAGCAGTACTTC	CASSPGGNYEQYF
TRBV7-9	TRBJ2-1	.	TRBD2	TGTGCCAGCAGCTCCGGGACTAGGAAGTTCTTC	CASSSGTRKFF
TRBV11-2	TRBJ2-7	.	TRBD2	TGTGCCAGCAGCTTAGGACTAGCGGGGAGTTACGAGCAGTACTTC	CASSLGLAGSYEQYF
TRBV30	TRBJ2-2	.	.	TGTGCCTGGGGAAGACTCACGAACACCGGGGAGCTGTTTTTT	CAWGRLTNTGELFF
TRBV12-5	TRBJ2-3	.	.	TGTGCTAGTGGTCACGCAGGGTTCACAGATACGCAGTATTTT	CASGHAGFTDTQYF
TRBV18	TRBJ2-3	.	.	TGTGCCAGCTCAAATGAACCGGGTTACCCAGATACGCAGTATTTT	CASSNEPGYPDTQYF
TRBV29-1	TRBJ1-1	.	.	TGCAGCGTTGCCGAGAACACTGAAGCTTTCTTT	CSVAENTEAFF